This T cell receptor (beta chain) originates from a study of identical twins. TCRdb reprocessed the 5' RACE reads via MiXCR and lists one record per CDR3 protein. The table has more than 1.5 million distinct CDR3 sequences, less than 40% seen once. Trimming removed 7 bases from V and 1 base from J; junction bases left unmatched: 4. CDR1 SQVTM and CDR2 ANQGSEA come from the germline V gene. CDR3 length: 13 residues. Everyone who donated was a healthy Caucasian. The chain carries TRBV29-1 and TRBJ2-7, with 10 bases that match TRBD1. The sequence derives from a newborn girl in good health. Source material: cord blood. This CDR3 reads CSGRQGASYEQYF. The CDR3 nucleotides read TGCAGCGGGAGACAGGGGGCATCCTACGAGCAGTACTTC.